One and the same sample provided the 3 T cell receptor beta chains below, sequenced in a study of early T cells in non-severe SARS-CoV-2 infection. Each CDR3 protein gets one entry after TCRdb re-called the 5' RACE reads with MiXCR. The profile shows 60,000 or so distinct CDR3 sequences, approximately 12% of them singletons. The sample was whole blood. These receptors came from an adult who was a healthcare worker with PCR-confirmed SARS-CoV-2 infection or an uninfected control (not recorded which).

Ten or more counts support this clonotype. CDR3 bases: TGTGCCAGCAGCATTAGCGGAGTAGATTACAATGAGCAGTTCTTC. Translated: CASSISGVDYNEQFF. This sequence joins TRBV2 and TRBJ2-1; weak D call: TRBD2 (6 bases). CDR3 length: 15 residues. Trimming took off 6 bases at V and 4 bases at J, with 16 bases between the two ends. Looked up from germline, CDR1 is SNHLY and CDR2 is FYNNEI.

The chain combines TRBV7-8 with TRBJ1-5; D gene uncertain. This CDR3 is built from 15 residues. The V end was cut by 3 bases, the J end by 0 bases, with 9 bases between. Germline V gene lookup returns CDR1 SGHVS and CDR2 FQNEAQ. The chain's CDR3 is CASSLGEISNQPQHF. CDR3 bases: TGTGCCAGCAGCTTGGGAGAGATTAGCAATCAGCCCCAGCATTTT.

This clonotype was detected only a few times. J is TRBJ2-2 and V is TRBV6-1, with D possibly being TRBD2 (6 bases). CDR1 is MNHNS and CDR2 is SASEGT in the germline V gene. V was shortened by 6 bases and J by 6 bases, with 11 bases between the two germline ends. The CDR3 is made up of 13 amino acids. CDR3 in DNA: TGTGCCAGCAGGCGCGGGGTGGCCGGGGAGCTGTTTTTT. It is translated as CASRRGVAGELFF.